This TCR beta chain was observed in a study of T cell responses to AZD1222 COVID-19 vaccine. Points from the study as a whole: Reports say nearly half of spike-specific TCRs go after unmutated variant regions.

Looked up from germline, CDR1 is SEHNR and CDR2 is FQNEAQ (reference sequence). V shed 4 bases, J shed 2 bases, and the junction held 13 bases outside the gene matches. The CDR3 has 17 amino acids. This table comes from immunoSEQ multiplex PCR, and its TCRdb copy is limited to in-frame clones, with some not included. Of about 86,000 clones listed, approximately 89% are singletons. In the case of this clone: What it binds is not known.

This TCR was sampled from an adult in good health. The chain recombines TRBV7-9 with TRBJ2-7; 8 bases align to TRBD2. The sequencing used peripheral blood, collected on day 0 of AZD1222 vaccination. CDR3 residues: CASSSSNTGTRAYEQYF. DNA for the CDR3: TGTGCCAGCAGCTCCAGTAATACCGGGACTAGGGCCTACGAGCAGTACTTC.